Below, one TCR beta chain is given with its context. What it binds is not known. Trimming removed 1 base from V and 5 bases from J, with 12 bases in between. CDR1 is SGHVS, CDR2 FQNEAQ, per germline. The CDR3 runs to 14 residues. The record originates from a study of shared clonotypes between healthy human individuals. The study, taken as a whole, reports: Naive CD4 clonotypes were shared across a handful of donors at roughly 5.3%. Naive subsets usually exceeded memory subsets in estimated richness.

Only Caucasian adults living in Nashville, Tennessee served as donors. The input for sorted-subset replicate PCRs was 200 ng DNA, some 28,000 T cell genomes. Produced via immunoSEQ multiplex PCR; TCRdb's table is partial and in-frame only. There are a few million clones in the sample; about 92% occur only once, and about 0.13% lies in the top ten. The rearrangement joins TRBV7-8 to TRBJ2-7; D gene uncertain. This TCR was sampled from a man aged 18-30 years in good health. The specimen was naive CD4+ T cells sorted from blood. Subset specified: CD45RA+ positively selected. CDR3 DNA sequence: TGTGCCAGCAGCTTAGTTTCCCGGGTAGACGAGCAGTACTTC. As protein: CASSLVSRVDEQYF.